This T cell receptor beta chain was identified in a study of blood T cell repertoires in COVID-19. V lost 6 bases, J lost 0 bases, and 19 bases lay in between. CDR3 length equals 17 residues. Libraries were prepared by immunoSEQ multiplex PCR; TCRdb keeps only in-frame clonotypes and omits some of them. There are a few hundred thousand clones in the sample; over 85% occur only once, and less than 3.5% lies in the top ten. Ages ranged from about 18 to 89 years, with residence in 24 US areas. Those designated as exposed participants met a COVID-19 case within 2 weeks before study entry. The sequence came from a woman aged 50 to 65 who had been exposed to COVID-19. Material: PBMCs or T cells enriched from blood (not recorded which). The chain combines TRBV23-1 with TRBJ2-3; tentatively, D is TRBD2 (7 bases). TRBV23-1 is an ORF; its function is uncertain. The DNA of the CDR3 is TGCGCCAGCAGACCCGAGGGGGAGGGATTGAGCACAGATACGCAGTATTTT. Translation gives CASRPEGEGLSTDTQYF.